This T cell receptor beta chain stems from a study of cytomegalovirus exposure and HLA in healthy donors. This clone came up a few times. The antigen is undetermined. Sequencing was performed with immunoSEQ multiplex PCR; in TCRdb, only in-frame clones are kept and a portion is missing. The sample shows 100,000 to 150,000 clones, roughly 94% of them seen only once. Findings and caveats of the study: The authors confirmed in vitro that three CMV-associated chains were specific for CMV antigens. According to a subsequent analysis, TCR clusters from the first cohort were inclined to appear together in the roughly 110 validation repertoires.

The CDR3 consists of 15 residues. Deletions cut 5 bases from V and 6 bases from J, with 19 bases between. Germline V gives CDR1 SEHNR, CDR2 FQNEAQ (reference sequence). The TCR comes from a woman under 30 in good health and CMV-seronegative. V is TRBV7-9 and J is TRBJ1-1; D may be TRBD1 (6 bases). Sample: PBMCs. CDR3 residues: CASSLMGQTTAEAFF. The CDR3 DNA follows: TGTGCCAGCAGCCTCATGGGACAAACCACCGCTGAAGCTTTCTTT.